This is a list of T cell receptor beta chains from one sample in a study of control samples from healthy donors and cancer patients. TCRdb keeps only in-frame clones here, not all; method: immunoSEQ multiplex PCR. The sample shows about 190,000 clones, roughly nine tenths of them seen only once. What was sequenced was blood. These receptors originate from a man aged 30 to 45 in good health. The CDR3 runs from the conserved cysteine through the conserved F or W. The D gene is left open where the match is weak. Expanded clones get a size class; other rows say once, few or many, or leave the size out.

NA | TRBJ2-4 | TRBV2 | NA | TGTGCCAGCAGTGACCCGATCGAAAAAAACATTCAGTACTTC | CASSDPIEKNIQYF
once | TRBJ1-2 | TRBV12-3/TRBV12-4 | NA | TGTGCCAGCAGTTTAGGCAGGAACTATGGCTACACCTTC | CASSLGRNYGYTF
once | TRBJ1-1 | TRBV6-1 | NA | TGTGCCAGCAGGGAAGGACAGAAATATGAAGCTTTCTTT | CASREGQKYEAFF
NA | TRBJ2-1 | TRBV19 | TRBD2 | TGTGCCAGTAAAGATAGCGGGGGGGACTCCTACAATGAGCAGTTCTTC | CASKDSGGDSYNEQFF
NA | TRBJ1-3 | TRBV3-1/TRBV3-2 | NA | TGTGCCAGCAGCCAAGCCTCTGGAAACACCATATATTTT | CASSQASGNTIYF
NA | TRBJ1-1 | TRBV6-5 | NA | TGTGCCAGCAGCAGATGGGACCGAGGGGAAACTGAAGCTTTCTTT | CASSRWDRGETEAFF
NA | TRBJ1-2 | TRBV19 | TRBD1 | TGTGCCAGTAGGCCCGGGACAGGAGAAAACTATGGCTACACCTTC | CASRPGTGENYGYTF
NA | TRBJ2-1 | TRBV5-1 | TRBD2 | TGCGCCAGCAGCACTAGCGGGGAAGGATACAATGAGCAGTTCTTC | CASSTSGEGYNEQFF
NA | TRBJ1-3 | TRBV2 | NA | TGTGCCAGCAGAGGACTGGGTGGAAACACCATATATTTT | CASRGLGGNTIYF
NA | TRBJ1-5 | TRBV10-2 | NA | TGCGCCAGCAGTGAGACAGGGACGGATCAGCCCCAGCATTTT | CASSETGTDQPQHF
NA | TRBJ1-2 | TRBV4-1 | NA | TGCGCCAGCAGCCAAGATCCGAGCTATGGCTACACCTTC | CASSQDPSYGYTF
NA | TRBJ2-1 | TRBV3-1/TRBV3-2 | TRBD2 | TGTGCCAGCAGCCAGAGCGGGGCCTATGGGAATGAGCAGTTCTTC | CASSQSGAYGNEQFF
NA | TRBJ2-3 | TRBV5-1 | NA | TGCGCCAGCAGCCCAGCTAGTACTGGCACAGATACGCAGTATTTT | CASSPASTGTDTQYF
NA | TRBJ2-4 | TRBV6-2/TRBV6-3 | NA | TGTGCCAGCAGTTATCCTTCTTTTGGGGGAGGTGTAGCCAAAAACATTCAGTACTTC | CASSYPSFGGGVAKNIQYF
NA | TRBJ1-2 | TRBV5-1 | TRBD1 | TGCGCCAGCAGCTGGGGGACAGATACTAACTATGGCTACACCTTC | CASSWGTDTNYGYTF
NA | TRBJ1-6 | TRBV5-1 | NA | TGCGCCAGCAGCCCCGGGGGGGGTCACGCGAGAGCGAAGGATTCACCCCTCCACTTT | CASSPGGGHARAKDSPLHF